The 22 T cell receptor beta chains below come from one sample, sequenced in a study of blood T cell repertoires in COVID-19. Profiled with immunoSEQ multiplex PCR; TCRdb holds only in-frame clones, not every one. The sample consists of hundreds of thousands of clones, roughly 79% of them appearing once. Sequencing was carried out using peripheral blood. These receptors were taken from a woman of 80 years or more with COVID-19, enrolled during active disease.

This clone was recorded a few times. The CDR3 region has the DNA TGTGCCAGCAGTAGTACAGGGGAGCGATATGGCTACACCTTC. Protein product: CASSSTGERYGYTF. The J gene is TRBJ1-2, the V gene TRBV6-5; TRBD1 agrees at 7 bases. Trimming cost V 5 bases and J 5 bases; bases outside gene matches: 8. Germline V gives CDR1 MNHEY, CDR2 SVGAGI. The CDR3 totals 14 residues.

The V gene is TRBV15, the J gene TRBJ2-1, with a tentative D call TRBD2 (6 bases). Germline CDR1 and CDR2: LNHNV and YYDKDF (reference sequence). This CDR3 contains 14 residues. V lost 5 bases, J lost 3 bases, and 11 bases lay in between. The CDR3 loop is CATSPRGFYNEQFF. CDR3 coding DNA: TGTGCCACCAGCCCCCGGGGGTTCTACAATGAGCAGTTCTTC.

The genes are TRBV6-2 or TRBV6-3 and TRBJ2-7, with 13 positions matching TRBD2. The CDR3 spans 15 residues. The trim removed 4 bases at V and 5 bases at J, leaving 5 bases unmatched. Germline loops: CDR1 MNHEY, CDR2 SVGEGT. This CDR3 is CASSFTGLAGNEQYF. The CDR3, as DNA: TGTGCCAGCAGTTTCACGGGACTAGCGGGAAACGAGCAGTACTTC.

The chain recombines TRBV5-4 with TRBJ1-2; the match to TRBD1 covers 11 bases. The CDR3 contains 14 residues. Germline trimming cut 4 bases from V and 6 bases from J; bases unmatched to any gene: 5. The germline V gene has CDR1 SGHNT and CDR2 YYREEE (reference sequence). Here the CDR3 DNA reads TGTGCCAGCAGCCAGGACAGGGGGCGCGATGGCTACACCTTC. Translating it yields CASSQDRGRDGYTF.

This clone has just a few counts. The chain carries TRBV16 and TRBJ2-3; tentatively, D is TRBD1 (7 bases). Trimming pared 7 bases from V and 8 bases from J, leaving 25 bases between. This CDR3 has 16 amino acids. Per germline, CDR1 KGHSY and CDR2 FQNENV. CDR3 sequence (DNA): TGTGCCAGCACCGTAGGGGGGACAGAAGGACGTCGTACGCAGTATTTT. It specifies CASTVGGTEGRRTQYF.

This sequence joins TRBV28 and TRBJ1-5; no clear D gene. CDR3 length equals 16 residues. V was trimmed by 6 bases and J by 0 bases, leaving 15 bases between them. CDR1 and CDR2 (germline): MDHEN, SYDVKM. In DNA form, the CDR3 reads TGTGCCAGCAGCACTACACCCCTTTATAGCAATCAGCCCCAGCATTTT. Translation: CASSTTPLYSNQPQHF.

The V gene is TRBV6-5, the J gene TRBJ2-7, with D possibly TRBD1 on 5 matching bases. The CDR3 has 15 residues. V was shortened by 0 bases and J by 6 bases, with 15 bases between the two germline ends. Looked up from germline, CDR1 is MNHEY and CDR2 is SVGAGI. Here the CDR3 DNA reads TGTGCCAGCAGTTACTCACGACAGACGCCCTCCGAGCAGTACTTC. Protein: CASSYSRQTPSEQYF.

This clone was observed a single time. The sample contains more than one DNA sequence encoding this CDR3. This chain joins TRBV9 and TRBJ2-1; a possible D gene is TRBD2 (5 bases). This CDR3 spans 14 amino acids. Per germline, CDR1 SGDLS and CDR2 YYNGEE. Trimming removed 2 bases from V and 0 bases from J, with 6 bases in between. The CDR3 DNA reads as TGTGCCAGCAGCGTCGGGGACTCCTACAATGAGCAGTTCTTC. As protein: CASSVGDSYNEQFF.

V gene TRBV19 combines with J gene TRBJ2-1; 10 bases agree with TRBD1. The germline CDR1 and CDR2 sequences are LNHDA and SQIVND (reference sequence). The V segment lost 6 bases and the J segment 2 bases; nucleotides outside the gene matches: 4. The CDR3 is made up of 15 amino acids. CDR3 DNA: TGTGCCAGTAGGGAGGACAGGGGGACCTACAATGAGCAGTTCTTC. Translating it yields CASREDRGTYNEQFF. Together with reference TRBV19 and TRBJ2-1, the CDR3 gives the full variable domain: DGGITQSPKYLFRKEGQNVTLSCEQNLNHDAMYWYRQDPGQGLRLIYYSQIVNDFQKGDIAEGYSVSREKKESFPLTVTSAQKNPTAFYLCASREDRGTYNEQFFGPGTRLTVL.

The chain is built from TRBV5-1 and TRBJ2-7; D might be TRBD1 (6 bases). The germline gives CDR1 SGHRS, CDR2 YFSETQ. Trimming removed 0 bases at V and 0 bases at J, with 10 bases between. The CDR3 covers 15 residues. The CDR3 nucleotides are TGCGCCAGCAGCTTGGGCCCAGGGGCCTCCTACGAGCAGTACTTC. Translating gives CASSLGPGASYEQYF.

Details on this clone: Other DNA sequences from this sample encode an identical CDR3 as well. The CDR3 bases are TGTGCCACCAGTGACCCGGGACTAGCGGGAGGAGAGACCCAGTACTTC. Protein: CATSDPGLAGGETQYF. The V and J genes are TRBV24-1 and TRBJ2-5; 15 bases line up with TRBD2. J gave up 4 bases and V 4 bases, and 3 bases lay outside the gene matches. The CDR3 sequence is 16 residues long. The germline CDR1 and CDR2 sequences are KGHDR and SFDVKD.

CDR3 protein: CASSLSQANTEAFF. The CDR3 DNA follows: TGTGCCAGCAGCTTAAGTCAGGCGAACACTGAAGCTTTCTTT. The chain employs TRBV5-4 and TRBJ1-1; D is undetermined. This CDR3 has 14 amino acids. The V end was cut by 2 bases, the J end by 1 base, with 9 bases between. Germline V gene sequence: CDR1 SGHNT, CDR2 YYREEE (reference sequence).

This clone was seen a few times. The rearrangement joins TRBV5-1 to TRBJ2-1, with 11 bases that match TRBD2. Germline V gene sequence: CDR1 SGHRS, CDR2 YFSETQ. The CDR3 runs 15 residues. Trimming took 5 bases from V and 6 from J; bases not matched to a gene: 7. As DNA, the CDR3 is TGCGCCAGCAGTCAACTAGCGGGAGTCGGCAATGAGCAGTTCTTC. This encodes CASSQLAGVGNEQFF.

The chain has TRBV28 and TRBJ2-3; D possibly corresponds to TRBD2 (5 bases). The CDR3 runs to 12 residues. Germline V gene data show CDR1 as MDHEN and CDR2 as SYDVKM. V was pared by 5 bases and J by 10 bases, with 13 bases between. This CDR3 is CASSVSVGSQYF. CDR3 coding DNA: TGTGCCAGCAGTGTTAGCGTGGGTTCGCAGTATTTT.

The rearrangement joins TRBV11-3 to TRBJ2-2; possibly TRBD1 for D (6 bases). Trimming pared 5 bases from V and 5 bases from J, leaving 12 bases between. Germline assignment: CDR1 SGHNT and CDR2 YENEEA. This CDR3 region has 14 residues. CDR3 sequence reads: CASSPGTGTGELFF. CDR3 DNA sequence: TGTGCCAGCAGCCCAGGAACAGGGACCGGGGAGCTGTTTTTT.

The chain employs TRBV29-1 and TRBJ1-2; 9 nucleotides agree with TRBD1. The germline CDR1 and CDR2 sequences are SQVTM and ANQGSEA. Losses at the gene ends were 7 bases for V and 4 bases for J; bases not matched to a gene: 13. CDR3 length equals 15 residues. CDR3 protein: CSANRDRAIGYGYTF. The CDR3 DNA follows: TGCAGCGCTAACCGGGACAGGGCGATCGGCTATGGCTACACCTTC.

The rearrangement uses TRBV25-1 and TRBJ1-5; 7 bases map to TRBD1. Germline CDR1 is MGHDK and CDR2 is SYGVNS. The CDR3 sequence is 16 residues long. With V trimmed by 4 bases and J by 1 base, 7 bases remained unmatched. CDR3: CASSGGTAQSNQPQHF. DNA for the CDR3: TGTGCCAGCAGTGGAGGGACAGCCCAGAGCAATCAGCCCCAGCATTTT.

The chain joins TRBV19 to TRBJ2-1; D gene ambiguous. From germline, CDR1 is LNHDA and CDR2 SQIVND (reference sequence). Trimming pared 5 bases from V and 4 bases from J, leaving 6 bases between. The CDR3 is 12 amino acids. CDR3 in amino acids: CASSPQYNEQFF. CDR3 in DNA: TGTGCCAGTAGTCCTCAGTACAATGAGCAGTTCTTC.

This chain joins TRBV19 and TRBJ1-1, with TRBD1 matching 12 bases. This CDR3 spans 16 amino acids. Trimming cost V 7 bases and J 0 bases; bases outside gene matches: 6. Germline loops: CDR1 LNHDA, CDR2 SQIVND (reference sequence). Here the CDR3 reads CASNLGTGGMNTEAFF. CDR3 DNA: TGTGCCAGTAATTTGGGGACAGGGGGCATGAACACTGAAGCTTTCTTT.

The chain recombines TRBV6-2 or TRBV6-3 with TRBJ2-3; D gene uncertain. Trimming took 5 bases from V and 4 from J, leaving 7 bases between them. Germline V gives CDR1 MNHEY, CDR2 SVGEGT. The CDR3 loop spans 12 amino acids. In DNA form, the CDR3 reads TGTGCCAGCAGTCTATCTGCAGATACGCAGTATTTT. Encoded protein: CASSLSADTQYF.

J is TRBJ1-1 and V is TRBV6-4; tentative D call: TRBD1 (6 bases). There are 13 residues in the CDR3. Trimming cost V 6 bases and J 1 base, with 9 bases left between them. Germline V gene data show CDR1 as MRHNA and CDR2 as SNTAGT. DNA of the CDR3: TGTGCCAGCAGGGCACAGGGGAACACTGAAGCTTTCTTT. This encodes CASRAQGNTEAFF.

V and J are TRBV6-5 and TRBJ1-4; no reliable D call. This CDR3 is built from 14 residues. The germline CDR1 and CDR2 sequences are MNHEY and SVGAGI. Trimming shortened V by 5 bases and J by 2 bases, and 9 bases separated the two germline ends. The CDR3 DNA reads as TGTGCCAGCAGTCCGGGAACTACTAATGAAAAACTGTTTTTT. Its translation: CASSPGTTNEKLFF.